The present TCR beta chain was sequenced within a study of beta chain features in type 1 diabetes. Study-wide results and limits: When Type 1 diabetes patients were examined, their TCRB CDR3s proved moderately but significantly shorter in all four CD4+ subsets.

The isolated RNA, all of it, was reverse transcribed, so expressed TCRB transcripts were what got sequenced. Method: immunoSEQ multiplex PCR; TCRdb's copy keeps in-frame clones and lacks some. The sample shows more than 95,000 clones, approximately 30% of them seen only once. The V and J ends lost 8 bases and 6 bases, in that order; junction bases with no gene match: 10. The germline V gene has CDR1 MNHEY and CDR2 SVGAGI. CDR3 length: 13 amino acids. With regard to this clone: Its antigen is not known.

This sequence was found in a young woman with type 1 diabetes. The V gene is TRBV6-5, the J gene TRBJ2-7; 7 bases agree with TRBD2. The sequenced sample consisted of central memory CD4+ T cells from blood. CDR3: CASRGEKLGEQYF. CDR3 sequence (DNA): TGTGCCAGCCGGGGGGAGAAGCTGGGCGAGCAGTACTTC.